The subject of this entry is one TCR beta chain. Its cognate antigen is unknown. The germline V gene encodes CDR1 KGHSH and CDR2 LQKENI. Germline trimming cut 6 bases from V and 7 bases from J; bases unmatched to any gene: 7. This CDR3 has 14 amino acids. This entry comes from a study of T cells after yellow fever vaccination. Study details: Fractions containing few cells were prepared with SMART-Seq v4 Ultra Low Input. Findings of the study overall: Relatively few clonotypes were ones that appeared in both CD4 and CD8 compartments.

Generation of TCR cDNA used 5'RACE template switching (which added a universal primer site and UMIs). TCRdb used MiXCR to reprocess the 5' RACE reads, holding one entry per CDR3 protein. The data show some 260,000 distinct CDR3 sequences, about 5% seen once. The material sequenced was CD4+ T cells sorted from PBMCs, taken on the day of the yellow fever booster vaccination. The TCR was taken from a man between 18 and 35 years old who received the YFV17D yellow fever vaccine. The gene calls are TRBV18 and TRBJ2-1; 9 bases are a match to TRBD1. The CDR3: CASSYSGTGNEQFF. The CDR3 DNA follows: TGTGCCAGCTCCTACTCCGGGACAGGGAATGAGCAGTTCTTC.